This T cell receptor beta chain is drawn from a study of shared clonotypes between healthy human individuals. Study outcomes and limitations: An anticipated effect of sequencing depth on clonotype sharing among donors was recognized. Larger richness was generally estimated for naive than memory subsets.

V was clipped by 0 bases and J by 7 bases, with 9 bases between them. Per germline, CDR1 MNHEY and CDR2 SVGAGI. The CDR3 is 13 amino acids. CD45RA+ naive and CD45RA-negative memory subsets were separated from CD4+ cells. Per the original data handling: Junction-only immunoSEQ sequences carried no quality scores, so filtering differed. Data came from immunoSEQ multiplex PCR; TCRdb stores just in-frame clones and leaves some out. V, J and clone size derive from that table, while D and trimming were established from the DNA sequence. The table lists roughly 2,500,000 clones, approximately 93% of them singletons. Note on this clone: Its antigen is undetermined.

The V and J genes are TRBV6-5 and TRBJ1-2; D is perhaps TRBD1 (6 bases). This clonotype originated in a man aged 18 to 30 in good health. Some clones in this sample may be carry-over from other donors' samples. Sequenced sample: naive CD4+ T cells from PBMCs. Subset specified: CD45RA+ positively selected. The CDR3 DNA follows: TGTGCCAGCAGTTACTCGAGAGGGGGTGGCTACACCTTC. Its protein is CASSYSRGGGYTF.